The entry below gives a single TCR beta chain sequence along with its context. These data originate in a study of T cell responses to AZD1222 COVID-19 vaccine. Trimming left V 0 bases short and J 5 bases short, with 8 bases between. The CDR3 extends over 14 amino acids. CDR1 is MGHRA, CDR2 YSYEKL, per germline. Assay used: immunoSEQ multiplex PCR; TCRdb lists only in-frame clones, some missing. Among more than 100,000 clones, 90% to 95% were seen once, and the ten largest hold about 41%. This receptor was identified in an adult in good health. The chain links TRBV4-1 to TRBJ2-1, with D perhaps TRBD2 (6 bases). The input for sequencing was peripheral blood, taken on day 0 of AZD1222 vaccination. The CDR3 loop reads CASSQDSGDNEQFF. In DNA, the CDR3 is TGCGCCAGCAGCCAAGATTCGGGAGACAATGAGCAGTTCTTC.